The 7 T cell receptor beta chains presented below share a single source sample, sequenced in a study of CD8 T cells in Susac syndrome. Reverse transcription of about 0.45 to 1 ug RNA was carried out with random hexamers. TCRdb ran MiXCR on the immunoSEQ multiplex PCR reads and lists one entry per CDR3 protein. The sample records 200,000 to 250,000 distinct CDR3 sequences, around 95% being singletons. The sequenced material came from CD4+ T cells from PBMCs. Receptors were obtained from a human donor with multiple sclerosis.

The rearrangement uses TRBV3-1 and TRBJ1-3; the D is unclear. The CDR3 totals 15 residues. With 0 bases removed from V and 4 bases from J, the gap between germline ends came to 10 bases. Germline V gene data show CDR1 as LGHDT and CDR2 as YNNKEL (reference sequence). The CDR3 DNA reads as TGTGCCAGCAGCCAAGATTTGGTTTACGGAAACACCATATATTTT. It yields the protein CASSQDLVYGNTIYF. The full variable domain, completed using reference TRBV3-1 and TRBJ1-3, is DTAVSQTPKYLVTQMGNDKSIKCEQNLGHDTMYWYKQDSKKFLKIMFSYNNKELIINETVPNRFSPKSPDKAHLNLHINSLELGDSAVYFCASSQDLVYGNTIYFGEGSWLTVV.

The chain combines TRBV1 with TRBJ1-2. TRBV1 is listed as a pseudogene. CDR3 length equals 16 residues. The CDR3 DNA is TGCACCAGCAGCCAAGATAAAAGGGGGAGGCCCAAAGGCTACACCTTC. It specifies CTSSQDKRGRPKGYTF.

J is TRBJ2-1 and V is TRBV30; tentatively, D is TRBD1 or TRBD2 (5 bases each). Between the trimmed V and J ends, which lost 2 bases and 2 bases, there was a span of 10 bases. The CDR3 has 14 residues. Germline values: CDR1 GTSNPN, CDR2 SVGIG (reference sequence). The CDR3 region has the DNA TGTGCCTGGAGTAGAGGGGTCACCTACAATGAGCAGTTCTTC. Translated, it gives CAWSRGVTYNEQFF.

The CDR3 reads CSAKIPGASRRELFF. CDR3 bases: TGCAGTGCTAAGATCCCCGGGGCTAGCCGCCGGGAGCTGTTTTTT. The rearrangement uses TRBV20-1 and TRBJ2-2, with D tentatively TRBD1 or TRBD2 (5 bases each). This CDR3 has 15 residues. The germline V gene encodes CDR1 DFQATT and CDR2 SNEGSKA (reference sequence). Between the trimmed V and J ends, which lost 4 bases and 9 bases, there was a span of 21 bases.

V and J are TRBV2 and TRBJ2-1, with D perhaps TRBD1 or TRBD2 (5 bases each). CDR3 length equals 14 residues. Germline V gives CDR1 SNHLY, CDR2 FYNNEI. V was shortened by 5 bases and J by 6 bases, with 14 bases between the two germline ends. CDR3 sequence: CASSTGPGLNEQFF. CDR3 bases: TGTGCCAGCAGTACGGGACCCGGCCTCAATGAGCAGTTCTTC.

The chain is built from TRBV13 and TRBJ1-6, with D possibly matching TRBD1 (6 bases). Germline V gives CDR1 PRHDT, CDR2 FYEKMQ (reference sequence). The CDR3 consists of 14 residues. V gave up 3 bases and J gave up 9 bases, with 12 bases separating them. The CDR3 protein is CASSFHRDGSPLHF. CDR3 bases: TGTGCCAGCAGCTTCCACAGGGACGGTTCACCCCTCCACTTT.

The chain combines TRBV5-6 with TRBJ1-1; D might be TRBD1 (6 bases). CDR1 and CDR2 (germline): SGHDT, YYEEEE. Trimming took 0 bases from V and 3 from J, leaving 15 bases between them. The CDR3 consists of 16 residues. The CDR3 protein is CASSLVSGAMDTEAFF. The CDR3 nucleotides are TGTGCCAGCAGCTTGGTTTCGGGGGCAATGGACACTGAAGCTTTCTTT.